This T cell receptor beta chain was sequenced during a study of blood T cell repertoires in COVID-19. Profiling relied on immunoSEQ multiplex PCR, and the TCRdb table lists in-frame clones only, not all of them. Seen here are 300,000 to 350,000 clones, about 90% observed once, and the top ten hold around 4.4%. The CDR3 sequence is 18 residues long. The V gene end was trimmed by 5 bases and the J gene end by 6 bases; junction bases not matched to a gene: 14. Germline CDR1 is SEHNR and CDR2 is FQNEAQ (reference sequence). This sequence was found in a woman aged 18-35 years with acute COVID-19. The source material was PBMCs or T cells enriched from blood (not recorded which). This chain uses TRBV7-9 with TRBJ2-2, with 11 bases fitting TRBD2. CDR3 nucleotides: TGTGCCAGCAGCCCAGTTCTAGCGGGAGGTCCCCCCTCCGGGGAGCTGTTTTTT. Amino acids: CASSPVLAGGPPSGELFF.